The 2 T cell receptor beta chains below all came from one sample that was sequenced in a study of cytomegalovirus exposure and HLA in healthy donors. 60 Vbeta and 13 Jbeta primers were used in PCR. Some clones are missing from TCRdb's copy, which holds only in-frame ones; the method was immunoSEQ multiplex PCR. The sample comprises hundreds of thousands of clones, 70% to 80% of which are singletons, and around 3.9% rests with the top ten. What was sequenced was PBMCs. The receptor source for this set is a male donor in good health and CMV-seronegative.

CDR3 sequence: CASSRGVAGHNEQFF. The CDR3 DNA reads as TGTGCCAGTAGTAGGGGAGTAGCGGGCCACAATGAGCAGTTCTTC. The chain links TRBV19 to TRBJ2-1; 7 nucleotides agree with TRBD2. CDR3 size: 15 residues. The germline gives CDR1 LNHDA, CDR2 SQIVND (reference sequence). The J segment lost 5 bases and the V segment lost 4 bases, leaving 8 bases of the junction unmatched.

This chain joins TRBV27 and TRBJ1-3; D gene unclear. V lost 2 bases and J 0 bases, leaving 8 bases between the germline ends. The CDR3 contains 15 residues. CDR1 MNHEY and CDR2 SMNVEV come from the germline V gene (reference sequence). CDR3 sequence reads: CASSLGLNSGNTIYF. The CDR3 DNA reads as TGTGCCAGCAGTTTAGGCCTGAACTCTGGAAACACCATATATTTT.